This T cell receptor beta chain was found in a study of response to subunit inactivated influenza vaccine. Study-wide findings and caveats: Each seasonal influenza vaccination recruits few new T cells, the authors suggested.

TCRdb used MiXCR to reprocess the RT-PCR reads, holding one entry per CDR3 protein. The sample comprises about 800,000 distinct CDR3 sequences, about 20% of which are singletons, and roughly a tenth rests with the top ten. This CDR3 spans 13 amino acids. V shed 0 bases and J shed 10 bases, with 10 bases lying between them. The germline gives CDR1 MNHNY, CDR2 SVGAGI (reference sequence). Worth noting for this clonotype: Antigen specificity is unknown.

The chain uses TRBV6-6 and TRBJ2-1; D gene unclear. The TCR originated in a man over 45 who received an inactivated influenza vaccine. This specimen was PBMCs from blood, taken 4 to 6 days after vaccination. CDR3 in DNA: TGTGCCAGCAGTTACTCGCGCCTCGGGGAGCAGTTCTTC. Translation: CASSYSRLGEQFF.